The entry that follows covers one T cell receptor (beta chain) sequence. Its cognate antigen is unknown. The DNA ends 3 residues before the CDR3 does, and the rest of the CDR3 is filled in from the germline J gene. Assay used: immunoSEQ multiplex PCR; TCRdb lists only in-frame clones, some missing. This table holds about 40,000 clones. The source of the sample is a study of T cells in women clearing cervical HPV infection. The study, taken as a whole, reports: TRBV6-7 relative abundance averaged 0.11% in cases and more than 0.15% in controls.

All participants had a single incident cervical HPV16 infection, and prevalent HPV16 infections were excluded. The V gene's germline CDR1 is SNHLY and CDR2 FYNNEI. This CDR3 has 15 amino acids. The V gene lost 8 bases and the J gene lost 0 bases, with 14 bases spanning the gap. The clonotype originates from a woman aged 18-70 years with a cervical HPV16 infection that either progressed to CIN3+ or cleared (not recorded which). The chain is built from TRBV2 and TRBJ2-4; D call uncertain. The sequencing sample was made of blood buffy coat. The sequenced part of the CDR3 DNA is TGTGCCAGCGGTTTGGCATTTCAAGCCAAAAACATT. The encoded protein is CASGLAFQAKNI. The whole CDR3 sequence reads CASGLAFQAKNIQYF. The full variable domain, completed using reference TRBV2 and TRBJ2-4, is EPEVTQTPSHQVTQMGQEVILRCVPISNHLYFYWYRQILGQKVEFLVSFYNNEISEKSEIFDDQFSVERPDGSNFTLKIRSTKLEDSAMYFCASGLAFQAKNIQYFGAGTRLSVL.